The text below deals with one TCR beta chain. What it recognizes is unknown. With UMI labels, 5' RACE was used to prepare the TRB cDNA libraries. TCRdb re-called the 5' RACE reads and shows each CDR3 protein once, DNA omitted. The data show more than 100,000 distinct CDR3 sequences, and the top ten clones hold 0.41%. The CDR3 is 12 amino acids. Looked up from germline, CDR1 is DFQATT and CDR2 is SNEGSKA (reference sequence). The data belong to a study of CXCR3-negative and CXCR3-positive naive CD8 T cells. General study findings and limits: Naive CXCR3-positive cells had TRB CDR3s more hydrophobic than those of CXCR3-negative naive cells. Both of the naive subsets showed about the same high diversity, but memory CD8+ cells had much less.

Source material: naive CXCR3+ CD8+ T cells from blood. Regarding subset: CD45RO-CCR7+CD27+CD95- naive CD8+ T cells expressing CXCR3 (TNR3+). The source of this sequence is a human donor in good health. Some clones in this sample may be carry-over from other donors' samples. The J gene is TRBJ2-7, the V gene TRBV20-1; TCRdb proposes TRBD1, but this gene call is untestable without DNA. CDR3 protein: CSASGASYEQYF.